This TCR beta chain is from a study of blood T cells in healthy people across ages. Overall study findings and caveats: Diversity estimates from one million T cells were considered underestimates.

In this sample, this clonotype turned up a few times. Its antigen is unidentified. Germline-derived CDR1 and CDR2 are LGHNA and YSLEER. This CDR3 spans 14 amino acids. Losses at the gene ends were 3 bases for V and 5 bases for J; bases not matched to a gene: 6. Primed by a sample-barcoded 5' primer and a J-beta primer mix, a second PCR proceeded for about 6 to 11 cycles. TCRdb re-derived calls from the 5' RACE reads in MiXCR, one entry per CDR3 protein. The table records around 700,000 distinct CDR3 sequences, around a quarter of them present only once. These data were also reused for a study on T cells of mothers and their children.

The chain couples TRBV4-3 to TRBJ2-5, with 7 nucleotides matching TRBD1. The sequence came from a boy between 10 and 17 years old in good health. Sequencing input: blood. The CDR3 sequence: CASSHWTGSETQYF. The CDR3 DNA reads as TGCGCCAGCAGCCATTGGACAGGATCCGAGACCCAGTACTTC.